This T cell receptor (beta chain) was obtained from a study of T cell responses to AZD1222 COVID-19 vaccine. The wider study: Second-dose timings of about 4 or about 12 weeks were pooled.

TCRdb keeps only in-frame clones here, not all; method: immunoSEQ multiplex PCR. This sample yields tens of thousands of clones, of which about 85% are seen a single time; about 20% belongs to the top ten. V was pared by 2 bases and J by 5 bases, with 8 bases of the junction left unmatched. There are 15 residues in the CDR3. CDR1 and CDR2 from the germline V gene are MNHEY and SVGEGT. Comment on this clone: Its antigen remains unknown.

Study-level findings and limits: Regions 160-218 and 743-854 held dominance among vaccine-associated CD4 TCRs, which spanned spike. It should be noted that donors were predominantly white British and more often female, and clonal diversity was possibly underestimated. Repertoires in all cases were sampled only once the peak T cell response had passed.

Sequenced here: peripheral blood, sampled on day 0 of AZD1222 vaccination. This sequence was found in an adult in good health. The chain couples TRBV6-2 or TRBV6-3 to TRBJ1-1, with 7 bases identical to TRBD1. CDR3 bases: TGTGCCAGCAGTTACCCCCAACAGGGGAATACTGAAGCTTTCTTT. Encoded protein: CASSYPQQGNTEAFF.